This TCR beta chain was captured by sequencing in a study of shared clonotypes between healthy human individuals. Overall study context: The donors, two women and a few men, were aged 18 to 49. Regarding the study as a whole: Relative to their counterparts shared across all four donors, non-shared clonotypes exhibited diminished generation probabilities.

Remarks on this clone: The antigen remains undetermined.

Here immunoSEQ multiplex PCR was the method, and the copy in TCRdb shows in-frame clones only, minus some. The data show millions of clones, approximately 94% seen once. Naivety among CD8 cells was defined by CD45RO negativity and positive CCR7 selection, thereby excluding terminally differentiated effector memory CD45RA+ cells. The donor cohort consisted entirely of Caucasian adults residing in Nashville, Tennessee. The receptor was derived from a man aged 18 to 30 in good health. Sequenced material: naive CD8+ T cells sorted from blood.

The CDR3 region has the DNA TGTGCCACCACCGTGACAGGGGTAATGGACACTGAAGCTTTCTTT. This encodes CATTVTGVMDTEAFF. The J gene is TRBJ1-1, the V gene TRBV19, with 8 bases fitting TRBD1. CDR3 size: 15 residues. Germline assignment: CDR1 LNHDA and CDR2 SQIVND (reference sequence). J lost 3 bases, V lost 10 bases, and 13 bases had no gene match.